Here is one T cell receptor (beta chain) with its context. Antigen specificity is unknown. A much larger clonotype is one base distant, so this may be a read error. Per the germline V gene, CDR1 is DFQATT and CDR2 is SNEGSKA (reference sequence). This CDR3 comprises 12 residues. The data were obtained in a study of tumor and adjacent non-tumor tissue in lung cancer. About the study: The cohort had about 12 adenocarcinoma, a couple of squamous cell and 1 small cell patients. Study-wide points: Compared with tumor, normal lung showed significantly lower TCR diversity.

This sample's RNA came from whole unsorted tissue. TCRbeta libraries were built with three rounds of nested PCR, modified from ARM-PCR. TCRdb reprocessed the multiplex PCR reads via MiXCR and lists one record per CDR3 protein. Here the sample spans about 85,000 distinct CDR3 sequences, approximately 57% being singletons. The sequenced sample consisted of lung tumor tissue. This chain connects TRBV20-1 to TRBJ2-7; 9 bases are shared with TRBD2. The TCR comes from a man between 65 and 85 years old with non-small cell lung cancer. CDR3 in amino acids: CSTSGRTDEQYF. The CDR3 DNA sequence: TGCAGTACTAGCGGGCGGACAGACGAGCAGTACTTC.